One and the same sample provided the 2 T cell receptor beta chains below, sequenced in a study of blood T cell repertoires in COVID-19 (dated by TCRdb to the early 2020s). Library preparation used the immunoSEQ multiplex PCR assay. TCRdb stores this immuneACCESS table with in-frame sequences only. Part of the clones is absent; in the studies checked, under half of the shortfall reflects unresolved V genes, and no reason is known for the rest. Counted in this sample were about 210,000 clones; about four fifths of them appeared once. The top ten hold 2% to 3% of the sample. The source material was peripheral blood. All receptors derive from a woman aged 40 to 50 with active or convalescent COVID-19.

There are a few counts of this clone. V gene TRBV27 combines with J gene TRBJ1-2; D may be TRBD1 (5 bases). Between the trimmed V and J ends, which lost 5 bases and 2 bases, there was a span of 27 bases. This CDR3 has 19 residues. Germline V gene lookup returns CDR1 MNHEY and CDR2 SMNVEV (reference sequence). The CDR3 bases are TGTGCCAGCAGTCCCCAGGCGACAGTAATCTTCCCCTCCAACTATGGCTACACCTTC. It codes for CASSPQATVIFPSNYGYTF.

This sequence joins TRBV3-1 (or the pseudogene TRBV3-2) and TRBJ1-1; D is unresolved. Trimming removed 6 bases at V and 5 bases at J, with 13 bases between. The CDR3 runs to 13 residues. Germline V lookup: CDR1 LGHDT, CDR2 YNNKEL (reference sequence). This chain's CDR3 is CASRTSQGTEAFF. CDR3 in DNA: TGTGCCAGCAGAACTAGTCAAGGAACTGAAGCTTTCTTT.